This T cell receptor beta chain was recovered during a study of CD4 T cells in relation to SARS-CoV-2 and coronaviruses. About the study: PBMCs were cultured with antigen for roughly 9 days before TCR beta sequencing. Controls used an HIV-1 Nef peptide pool or no peptide. Whole-study findings and limits: Each donor contributed either pre-pandemic or post-infection samples, not both.

Before the COVID-19 pandemic, during about 2011-2019, CD4+ T cells were taken from unexposed donors. The cells were cultured for over eight days before CD4+ T cells were isolated. Cells permitting, SARS-CoV-2 S/N and four cold-coronavirus spikes were tested on unexposed-donor CD4+ T cells. V lost 5 bases to trimming and J lost 2 bases; unmatched junction nucleotides: 7. This CDR3 has 16 residues. The germline V gene has CDR1 MNHEY and CDR2 SVGEGT. For this clone: Its antigen remains unidentified.

Profiling relied on immunoSEQ multiplex PCR, and the TCRdb table lists in-frame clones only, not all of them. The sample shows 25,000 to 30,000 clones, roughly 76% of them seen only once. The chain carries TRBV6-2 or TRBV6-3 and TRBJ2-1; 9 nucleotides line up with TRBD2. The sequenced sample was CD4+ T cells from PBMCs, cultured in vitro. This receptor was identified in a human donor in good health. CDR3 loop: CASSRTSATPYNEQFF. As DNA, the CDR3 is TGTGCCAGCAGTCGGACTAGCGCAACTCCCTACAATGAGCAGTTCTTC.